This T cell receptor beta chain derives from a study of blood T cell repertoires in COVID-19 (dated by TCRdb to the early 2020s). About the investigation overall: Samples covering the acute and convalescent phases of COVID-19 were provided by collaborators in the United States, Italy and Spain. The prospective study material was composed of cDNA or gDNA derived from T cells, B-cell-depleted T cells, or PBMCs. The dataset comprised deeply sampled blood TCRbeta repertoires from subjects exposed to, actively infected with, or recovered from COVID-19. The repertoires were made available in a free public database intended to serve as a resource for research on the immune response to SARS-CoV-2. The samples were drawn from the first 160 participants of the ongoing ImmuneRACE study and from about 1,200 subjects provided by 6 global collaborators. Nearly every sample came with metadata listing a de-identified subject ID, COVID-19 status, age in years and sex. HLA class I and class II types, where available, came from metadata supplied by the sample provider rather than from assay-based typing.

Paper-wide results and their limitations: The quantity of clinical and demographic metadata differed by source and by participant and was supplied without curation.

The immunoSEQ Assay, a bias-controlled multiplex PCR, was used to amplify TCRbeta CDR3 regions from genomic DNA. Per the original workflow: Nucleated cell counts per sample were estimated from amplification of reference gene primers within the assay. To quantify the absolute abundance of each unique TCRbeta CDR3 rearrangement, sequence reads were collapsed and filtered. Productive Simpson clonality was computed per sample as the square root of Simpson's diversity index over productive rearrangements. As stored in TCRdb, this immuneACCESS dataset retains in-frame rearrangements with V and J assigned. A fraction of the clones does not appear; measured against another copy, unresolved V genes explain less than half of the discrepancy, and the remainder lacks a known reason. Clone size and V and J calls were adopted from that table, with D and trimming inferred from the DNA. The sample records about 59,000 clones, about 76% of which are singletons. 25% to 35% of the sample lies in the top ten.

The collaborating institutions used their own protocols to collect whole blood in K2EDTA tubes. For TCRbeta analysis, collaborators shipped samples as frozen whole blood, isolated PBMCs, or DNA extracted from either of those sample types. Details on this clone: The specificity of this receptor is unknown. Base qualities are not at hand, and no much larger clone is one base apart.

Relative to germline, V is 3 bases shorter and J is 7 bases shorter, with 13 bases between their ends. Including the terminal cysteine and phenylalanine, the CDR3 comprises 15 residues. The retained sequence is limited to the CDR3, 45 bases, with the frame set at the first base. CDR1 LGHDT and CDR2 YNNKEL were looked up in the germline V gene (reference sequence). Sequenced input: peripheral blood. The chain is encoded by TRBV3-1 (or the pseudogene TRBV3-2) joined to TRBJ1-6, with the D gene call left open. This clonotype originated in a woman aged 80 or over with active or convalescent COVID-19. For the CDR3, the sequence is CASSQGPATNSPLHF. The bases are TGTGCCAGCAGCCAGGGCCCAGCCACAAATTCACCCCTCCACTTT.